The sequence of this T cell receptor (beta chain) was determined in a study of blood T cell repertoires in COVID-19. V lost 2 bases to trimming and J lost 0 bases, with 8 bases between them. Per the germline V gene, CDR1 is KGHSH and CDR2 is LQKENI. This CDR3 has 14 amino acids. Source study methods: Nucleated cell counts were estimated from reference gene primer amplification. Profiled with immunoSEQ multiplex PCR; TCRdb holds only in-frame clones, not every one. V, J and clone size are those of that table, while D and trimming were read from the DNA. The sample lists under 65,000 clones, 65% to 90% occurring once.

What was sequenced was peripheral blood. This clonotype was obtained from a man aged 55 to 70 with acute or convalescent COVID-19. The V call is TRBV18, the J call TRBJ2-7, with unresolved D. Here the CDR3 reads CASSPDRLSYEQYF. DNA for the CDR3: TGTGCCAGCTCACCAGATAGACTCTCCTACGAGCAGTACTTC.